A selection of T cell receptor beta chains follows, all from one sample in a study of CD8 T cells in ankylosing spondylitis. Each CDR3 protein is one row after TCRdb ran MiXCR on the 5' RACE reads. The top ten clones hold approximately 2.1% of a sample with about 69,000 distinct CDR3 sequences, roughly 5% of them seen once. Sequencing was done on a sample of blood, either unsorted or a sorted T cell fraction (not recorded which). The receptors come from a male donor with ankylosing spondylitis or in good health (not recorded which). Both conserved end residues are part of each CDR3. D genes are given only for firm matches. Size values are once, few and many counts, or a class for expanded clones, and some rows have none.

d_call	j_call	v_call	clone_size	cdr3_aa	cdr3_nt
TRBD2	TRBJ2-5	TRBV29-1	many	CSVKTGLLLF	TGCAGCGTTAAGACGGGACTACTGCTGTTC
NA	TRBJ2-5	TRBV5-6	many	CASSARETQYF	TGTGCCAGCAGCGCCCGGGAGACCCAGTACTTC
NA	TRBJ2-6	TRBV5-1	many	CASSLGRERSGANVLTF	TGCGCCAGCAGCTTGGGTCGGGAACGCTCTGGGGCCAACGTCCTGACTTTC
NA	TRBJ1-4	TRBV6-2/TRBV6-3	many	CASSYSDIRDEKLFF	TGTGCCAGCAGTTACTCGGATATTCGGGACGAAAAACTGTTTTTT
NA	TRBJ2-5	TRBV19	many	CASSEDGETQYF	TGTGCCAGTAGTGAGGACGGGGAGACCCAGTACTTC
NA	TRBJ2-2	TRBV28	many	CASSLILGPGELFF	TGTGCCAGCAGTTTGATTCTCGGACCCGGGGAGCTGTTTTTT
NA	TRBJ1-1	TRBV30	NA	CAWGGFGGGTEAFF	TGTGCCTGGGGGGGGTTCGGAGGGGGCACTGAAGCTTTCTTT
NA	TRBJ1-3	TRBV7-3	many	CASSRVTASSGNTIYF	TGTGCCAGCAGCCGGGTGACAGCCAGCTCTGGAAACACCATATATTTT
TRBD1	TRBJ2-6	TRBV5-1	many	CASSPNRQGSSGANVLTF	TGCGCCAGCAGCCCCAATCGACAGGGTAGCTCTGGGGCCAACGTCCTGACTTTC
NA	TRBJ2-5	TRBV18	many	CASSPEQETQYF	TGTGCCAGCTCTCCTGAGCAGGAGACCCAGTACTTC
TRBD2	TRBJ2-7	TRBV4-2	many	CASSQDTLAGGSSYEQYF	TGTGCCAGCAGCCAAGATACCCTAGCGGGGGGATCCTCCTACGAGCAGTACTTC
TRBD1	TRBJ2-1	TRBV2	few	CASCTTFRQGRDYNEQFF	TGTGCCAGCTGTACTACATTTCGACAGGGGCGCGACTACAATGAGCAGTTCTTC
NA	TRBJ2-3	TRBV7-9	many	CASSLGSGDTQYF	TGTGCCAGCAGCTTAGGCAGCGGAGATACGCAGTATTTT
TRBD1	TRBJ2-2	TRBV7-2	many	CASSWTGISSGELFF	TGTGCCAGCAGCTGGACAGGGATTAGCTCCGGGGAGCTGTTTTTT
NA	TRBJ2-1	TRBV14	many	CASSRTGYNEQFF	TGTGCCAGCAGTCGTACAGGTTACAATGAGCAGTTCTTC
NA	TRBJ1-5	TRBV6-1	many	CASRPPGTNQPQHF	TGTGCCAGCAGACCTCCCGGGACAAATCAGCCCCAGCATTTT
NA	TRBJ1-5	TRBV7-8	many	CASSTNPGNQPQHF	TGTGCCAGCAGCACCAACCCAGGCAATCAGCCCCAGCATTTT
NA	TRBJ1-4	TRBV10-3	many	CAISESAGGSEKLFF	TGTGCCATCAGTGAGTCAGCCGGGGGAAGTGAAAAACTGTTTTTT
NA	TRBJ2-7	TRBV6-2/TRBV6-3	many	CASSTWTPFPEQYF	TGTGCCAGCAGTACTTGGACACCATTTCCCGAGCAGTACTTC
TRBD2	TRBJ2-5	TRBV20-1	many	CSADSGGWETQYF	TGCAGTGCTGATAGCGGGGGGTGGGAGACCCAGTACTTC
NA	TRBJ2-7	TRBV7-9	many	CASSSEQVLWSDEQYF	TGTGCCAGCAGCTCAGAGCAGGTCTTATGGTCCGACGAGCAGTACTTC